These T cell receptor beta chains were read from a single sample in a study of blood T cell repertoires in COVID-19. Measured with immunoSEQ multiplex PCR; TCRdb has only the in-frame clones, and not every one. This table has about 320,000 clones, 85% appearing once. The material sequenced was PBMCs or T cells enriched from blood (not recorded which). The origin of the receptors is a woman between 25 and 40 years old who had been exposed to COVID-19. Each CDR3 is given without its conserved first and last residue.

V	length	J	CDR3
TRBV30	13	TRBJ1-4	ACEIQGVLESGLF
TRBV9	15	TRBJ2-2	ASSAGTSPTNTGELF
TRBV4-2	13	TRBJ2-7	ASSQKSGGAPEQY
TRBV2	11	TRBJ1-3	ASSAGFGNTIY
TRBV7-9	15	TRBJ1-2	ASSRAWQERGSYGYT
TRBV4-1	15	TRBJ1-2	ASSASGQGAVGYGYT
TRBV5-1	9	TRBJ2-5	ASSFEETQY
TRBV27	13	TRBJ2-7	ASRPGLAGADEQY
TRBV30	12	TRBJ2-1	AWSVQGSYNEQF
TRBV6-5	9	TRBJ1-2	ASGGGYGYT
TRBV6-6	12	TRBJ2-5	ATRRRGSEETQY
TRBV9	13	TRBJ2-1	ASSPWTSGGNEQF
TRBV12-3/TRBV12-4	11	TRBJ2-7	ASGNRYSYEQY
TRBV3-1/TRBV3-2	14	TRBJ2-7	ASSLDRGPRVNEQY
TRBV28	12	TRBJ1-2	ASSLTGLSYGYT
TRBV9	12	TRBJ1-2	ASSDPPYPNGYT
TRBV14	14	TRBJ2-7	ASSHLTGTLTREQY
TRBV6-6	11	TRBJ1-2	ASSRDRGNGYT
TRBV28	11	TRBJ2-4	ASSRQGENIQY
TRBV5-1	14	TRBJ2-1	ASSSFSGRAYNEQF
TRBV21-1	14	TRBJ2-5	ASSKVQRGGRETQY
TRBV11-3	14	TRBJ2-1	ASSLGGWTEYNEQF
TRBV7-2	14	TRBJ2-3	ASSLVLPLFTDTQY
TRBV12-3/TRBV12-4	11	TRBJ2-5	ASGMRGGETQY
TRBV12-3/TRBV12-4	11	TRBJ1-1	ASSSIGEFEAF
TRBV5-1	14	TRBJ2-1	ASSLAQGTLKNEQF
TRBV15	14	TRBJ2-6	ATSSRETGLANVLT
TRBV5-1	13	TRBJ2-3	ASRTRPSGTDTQY
TRBV12-3/TRBV12-4	11	TRBJ1-2	ASSPDRNYGYT
TRBV11-2	12	TRBJ1-6	ASSYGQINSPLH
TRBV19	12	TRBJ1-4	ASRGTGSNEKLF
TRBV28	10	TRBJ1-4	ASRPQAEKLF
TRBV7-2	12	TRBJ2-7	ASTPGHQNYEQY
TRBV19	11	TRBJ2-2	AMGQGGPGELF
TRBV27	12	TRBJ2-1	ASSPGLAGGEQF
TRBV7-3	13	TRBJ2-5	ASSLWGVSQETQY
TRBV4-1	12	TRBJ2-5	ASSPDRGRETQY
TRBV6-5	14	TRBJ2-3	ASSYPVGGGEDTQY
TRBV7-2	13	TRBJ2-5	ASSQRQGREETQY
TRBV5-1	12	TRBJ2-2	ASSLGTGTGELF
TRBV13	12	TRBJ2-1	ASSSIRRYNEQF